The text below deals with one T cell receptor (beta chain). Healthy bone marrow donors supplied every sample. Germline CDR1 and CDR2: SGHRS and YFSETQ. The CDR3 has 15 amino acids. V trimming: 0 bases; J trimming: 5 bases; junction bases outside the gene matches: 4. The data belong to a study of cytomegalovirus exposure and HLA in healthy donors. The primer mix had 60 Vbeta and 13 Jbeta primers. Sequencing used immunoSEQ multiplex PCR; TCRdb keeps in-frame clones, though not all of them. Counted here are some 41,000 clones, roughly half occurring once; the ten biggest clones make up roughly 6%. The chain employs TRBV5-1 and TRBJ2-5, with 10 bases lining up with TRBD2. The clonotype originates from a man in his sixties in good health and CMV-seronegative. The sequenced sample was PBMCs. The CDR3 region is CASSLAAGGVETQYF. In DNA form, the CDR3 reads TGCGCCAGCAGCTTGGCAGCGGGGGGGGTGGAGACCCAGTACTTC.